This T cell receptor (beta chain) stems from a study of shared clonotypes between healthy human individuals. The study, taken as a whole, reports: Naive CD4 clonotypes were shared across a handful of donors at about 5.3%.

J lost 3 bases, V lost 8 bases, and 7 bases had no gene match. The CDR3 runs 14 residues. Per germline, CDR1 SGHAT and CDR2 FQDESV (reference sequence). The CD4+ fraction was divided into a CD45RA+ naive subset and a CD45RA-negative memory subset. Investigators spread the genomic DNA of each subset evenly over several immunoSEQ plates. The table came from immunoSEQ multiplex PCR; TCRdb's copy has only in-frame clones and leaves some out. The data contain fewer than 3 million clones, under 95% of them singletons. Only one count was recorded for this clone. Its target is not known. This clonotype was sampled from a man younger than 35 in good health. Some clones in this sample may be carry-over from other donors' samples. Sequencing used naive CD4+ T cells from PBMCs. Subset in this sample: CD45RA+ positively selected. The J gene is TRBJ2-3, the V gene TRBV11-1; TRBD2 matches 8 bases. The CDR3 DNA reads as TGTGCCAGCTCGACCCGGGGGGGAACAGATACGCAGTATTTT. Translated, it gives CASSTRGGTDTQYF. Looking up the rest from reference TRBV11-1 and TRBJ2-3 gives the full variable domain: EAEVAQSPRYKITEKSQAVAFWCDPISGHATLYWYRQILGQGPELLVQFQDESVVDDSQLPKDRFSAERLKGVDSTLKIQPAELGDSAMYLCASSTRGGTDTQYFGPGTRLTVL.